The 22 T cell receptor beta chains below come from one sample, sequenced in a study of cytomegalovirus exposure and HLA in healthy donors. The PCR employed 60 Vbeta primers together with 13 Jbeta primers. The data were produced by immunoSEQ multiplex PCR, yet TCRdb's version contains in-frame clones alone and is incomplete. The data hold under 200,000 clones, with about 81% observed a single time. Sequencing was done on a sample of PBMCs. All receptors derive from a woman younger than 30 in good health and CMV-seronegative.

This clone turned up a few times. The genes are TRBV5-6 and TRBJ2-7; 7 bases agree with TRBD1. Trimming cost V 4 bases and J 4 bases; bases outside gene matches: 5. Germline assignment: CDR1 SGHDT and CDR2 YYEEEE. This CDR3 comprises 13 residues. Here the CDR3 DNA reads TGTGCCAGCAGCGGGGGACAGCAGTACGAGCAGTACTTC. Its protein is CASSGGQQYEQYF.

This chain uses TRBV14 with TRBJ2-5, with D possibly TRBD1 on 5 matching bases. The J call could be wrong; TRBJ2-7 is a better fit for the DNA end. The germline gives CDR1 SGHDN, CDR2 FVKESK. The CDR3 has 13 residues. CDR3 sequence reads: CASSLAQGNEQYF. The CDR3 DNA is TGTGCCAGCAGCCTCGCCCAGGGTAACGAGCAGTACTTC.

J is TRBJ1-3 and V is TRBV5-5; unclear D gene. The CDR3 loop spans 14 amino acids. Germline assignment: CDR1 SGHKS and CDR2 YYEKEE (reference sequence). The V and J ends lost 4 bases and 6 bases respectively, with 14 bases between them. CDR3 DNA: TGTGCCAGCAGCCCTCTGAGGAGCCTAAACACCATATATTTT. This encodes CASSPLRSLNTIYF.

The CDR3 nucleotides read TGTGCCAGTAGTAGGGGACAGGGTGGGTACGAGCAGTACTTC. Residues: CASSRGQGGYEQYF. The chain links TRBV19 to TRBJ2-7; TRBD1 matches at 9 bases. The CDR3 length is 14 residues. V was clipped by 4 bases and J by 4 bases; unmatched bases: 5. Germline V gene lookup returns CDR1 LNHDA and CDR2 SQIVND (reference sequence).

The CDR3 is CASSPYLGAGANVLTF. CDR3 nucleotide sequence: TGTGCCAGCAGCCCCTACCTCGGGGCTGGGGCCAACGTCCTGACTTTC. The chain recombines TRBV27 with TRBJ2-6, with a weak D call TRBD2 (5 bases). Germline V gives CDR1 MNHEY, CDR2 SMNVEV (reference sequence). This CDR3 is built from 16 residues. Trimming removed 6 bases at V and 2 bases at J, with 14 bases between.

This clone was recorded only once. This chain joins TRBV19 and TRBJ1-1; D possibly corresponds to TRBD1 (5 bases). Trimming pared 1 base from V and 1 base from J, leaving 7 bases between. The length of the CDR3 is 14 residues. Germline V gene data show CDR1 as LNHDA and CDR2 as SQIVND (reference sequence). The CDR3 DNA is TGTGCCAGTAGTATAGGAACAGGGAACACTGAAGCTTTCTTT. It encodes CASSIGTGNTEAFF.

The rearrangement links TRBV5-1 to TRBJ1-1; TRBD1 agrees at 9 bases. The ends lost 5 bases at V and 0 bases at J; junction bases unmatched: 8. This CDR3 region has 16 residues. Germline assignment: CDR1 SGHRS and CDR2 YFSETQ. The CDR3 sequence is CASRGEQGALNTEAFF. The DNA for the CDR3 is TGCGCCAGCAGGGGGGAACAGGGGGCCCTGAACACTGAAGCTTTCTTT.

V and J are TRBV9 and TRBJ2-3; maybe TRBD2 (5 bases). Germline V gene data show CDR1 as SGDLS and CDR2 as YYNGEE. The CDR3 runs 15 residues. V was pared by 0 bases and J by 3 bases, with 11 bases between. The CDR3 coding sequence is TGTGCCAGCAGCGTAGAAGGGAGAACAACAGATACGCAGTATTTT. Its protein product is CASSVEGRTTDTQYF.

The J gene is TRBJ1-6, the V gene TRBV28; D is uncertain. Per the germline V gene, CDR1 is MDHEN and CDR2 is SYDVKM. This CDR3 is built from 16 residues. V was pared by 7 bases and J by 0 bases, with 13 bases between. The chain's CDR3 is CASTRGISSYNSPLHF. CDR3 in DNA: TGTGCCAGCACAAGAGGGATTAGCTCCTATAATTCACCCCTCCACTTT.

This chain joins TRBV11-2 and TRBJ2-1, with 9 bases matching TRBD2. The CDR3 runs to 16 residues. V lost 0 bases, J lost 5 bases, and 5 bases stayed unmatched. In germline, CDR1 is SGHAT, CDR2 FQNNGV. The CDR3 sequence is CASSLDLIAGDNEQFF. The CDR3 bases are TGTGCCAGCAGCTTAGATCTCATAGCGGGGGACAATGAGCAGTTCTTC.

The gene calls are TRBV4-1 and TRBJ2-1; a weak D match, TRBD2 (7 bases). The germline V gene has CDR1 MGHRA and CDR2 YSYEKL. V was pared by 0 bases and J by 5 bases, with 11 bases between. The CDR3 runs 15 residues. The CDR3 is CASSQERGPHNEQFF. In DNA form, the CDR3 reads TGCGCCAGCAGCCAAGAGCGGGGGCCCCACAATGAGCAGTTCTTC.

The chain couples TRBV19 to TRBJ1-1; TRBD1 might be the D (6 bases). The CDR3 length is 16 residues. Per the germline V gene, CDR1 is LNHDA and CDR2 is SQIVND (reference sequence). V shed 3 bases and J shed 4 bases, with 18 bases lying between them. CDR3 nucleotides: TGTGCCAGTAGTATGAGGGCGGGGGGCGTCCTCACTGAAGCTTTCTTT. Its protein product is CASSMRAGGVLTEAFF.

This chain connects TRBV2 to TRBJ2-1; TRBD2 aligns across 10 bases. The length of the CDR3 is 16 residues. V dropped 4 bases and J dropped 4; count of bases not matched to a gene: 7. Germline loops: CDR1 SNHLY, CDR2 FYNNEI. The CDR3: CASSGGLATIYNEQFF. The DNA for the CDR3 is TGTGCCAGCAGTGGGGGACTAGCGACAATTTACAATGAGCAGTTCTTC.

With regard to this clone: Distinct nucleotide sequences in the sample also encode this CDR3. The chain combines TRBV7-9 with TRBJ1-2, with 9 bases identical to TRBD1. The germline V gene encodes CDR1 SEHNR and CDR2 FQNEAQ (reference sequence). Trimming removed 5 bases from V and 4 bases from J; junction bases left unmatched: 11. The CDR3 sequence is 16 residues long. The CDR3 DNA reads as TGTGCCAGCAGCCTAAGGGGAGAGACAGGGGGCTATGGCTACACCTTC. The encoded protein is CASSLRGETGGYGYTF. The full variable domain, rest sourced from reference TRBV7-9 and TRBJ1-2, is DTGVSQNPRHKITKRGQNVTFRCDPISEHNRLYWYRQTLGQGPEFLTYFQNEAQLEKSRLLSDRFSAERPKGSFSTLEIQRTEQGDSAMYLCASSLRGETGGYGYTFGSGTRLTVV.

The chain uses TRBV30 and TRBJ1-5; D remains unclear. Germline V gives CDR1 GTSNPN, CDR2 SVGIG (reference sequence). V was shortened by 1 base and J by 0 bases, with 7 bases between the two germline ends. CDR3 size: 14 residues. The CDR3 bases are TGTGCCTGGAGTGGACGGGTTAGCAATCAGCCCCAGCATTTT. Its protein product is CAWSGRVSNQPQHF.

Notes on this clone: An end of the junction does not agree with germline; a read error may underlie this. The rearrangement uses TRBV9 and TRBJ1-1, with a weak D call TRBD1 (6 bases). Germline V gives CDR1 SGDLS, CDR2 YYNGEE. The CDR3 sequence is 17 residues long. The CDR3 coding sequence is TGTGCCGGCAGCGACATGACAGGACCCAGTAGGAACACTGAAGCTTTCTTT. Its protein is CAGSDMTGPSRNTEAFF.

V usage is TRBV5-1 and J usage is TRBJ2-3; TRBD2 aligns across 8 bases. The V gene end was trimmed by 0 bases and the J gene end by 2 bases; junction bases not matched to a gene: 8. Looked up from germline, CDR1 is SGHRS and CDR2 is YFSETQ. The CDR3 extends over 17 amino acids. The CDR3 region has the DNA TGCGCCAGCAGCTTGGTCGGGGGGGCCTTCAACACAGATACGCAGTATTTT. This codes for CASSLVGGAFNTDTQYF.

The J gene is TRBJ2-5, the V gene TRBV10-2, with 9 bases identical to TRBD2. CDR1 and CDR2 from the germline V gene are WSHSY and SAAADI. V lost 4 bases, J lost 4 bases, and 4 bases stayed unmatched. This CDR3 has 14 residues. The CDR3 loop is CASSAPGLAETQYF. The CDR3 nucleotides are TGCGCCAGCAGTGCCCCGGGACTAGCAGAGACCCAGTACTTC.

J is TRBJ2-1 and V is TRBV7-2, with 9 positions matching TRBD1. V lost 6 bases, J lost 8 bases, and 14 bases stayed unmatched. CDR3 length: 16 residues. Germline V gene sequence: CDR1 SGHTA, CDR2 FQGNSA. The DNA for the CDR3 is TGTGCCAGCAGTCAACTCCGGGACAGGGACCTCGATGAGCAGTTCTTC. This translates into CASSQLRDRDLDEQFF.

The rearrangement joins TRBV27 to TRBJ1-6, with D possibly TRBD1 on 5 matching bases. V was clipped by 4 bases and J by 7 bases, with 17 bases between them. Looked up from germline, CDR1 is MNHEY and CDR2 is SMNVEV (reference sequence). The CDR3 runs 16 residues. The CDR3 protein is CASSWGLGRSNSPLHF. The CDR3 DNA reads TGTGCCAGCAGTTGGGGCCTCGGACGGTCCAATTCACCCCTCCACTTT.

CDR3 sequence (DNA): TGCGCCAGCAGTCAAACCCCGGGACAGACGAACACCGGGGAGCTGTTTTTT. As protein: CASSQTPGQTNTGELFF. The chain combines TRBV4-1 with TRBJ2-2; 7 bases match TRBD1. The germline CDR1 and CDR2 sequences are MGHRA and YSYEKL. The CDR3 is 17 amino acids. V lost 6 bases, J lost 0 bases, and 10 bases stayed unmatched.

This rearrangement joins TRBV19 to TRBJ2-1; D gene ambiguous. The V end was cut by 6 bases, the J end by 6 bases, with 15 bases between. Germline values: CDR1 LNHDA, CDR2 SQIVND (reference sequence). This CDR3 is built from 14 residues. CDR3 protein: CASSTSRLSNEQFF. The CDR3 DNA sequence: TGTGCCAGTAGCACCTCGCGATTATCCAATGAGCAGTTCTTC.